This T cell receptor beta chain was observed in a study of blood T cell repertoires in COVID-19. The wider study: Samples taken during acute and convalescent COVID-19 were collected in the United States, Italy and Spain. Sources were T cells, B-cell-depleted T cells, or PBMCs; the material itself was cDNA or gDNA.

The V gene's germline CDR1 is MNHEY and CDR2 SVGAGI. V shed 7 bases, J shed 0 bases, and the junction held 2 bases outside the gene matches. CDR3 size: 14 residues. Original processing methods: Amplification from reference gene primers served as the basis for estimated nucleated cell counts. Data came from immunoSEQ multiplex PCR; TCRdb stores just in-frame clones and leaves some out. The DNA gave D and trimming, while V, J and clone size come from that table. The table lists roughly 65,000 clones, 60% to 80% of them singletons. The TCR originated in a man aged 60-69 years with acute or convalescent COVID-19. Sequenced material: peripheral blood. The chain recombines TRBV6-5 with TRBJ2-2; 7 bases fit TRBD2. CDR3 protein: CASNGLANTGELFF. For the CDR3, the DNA is TGTGCCAGCAACGGACTAGCGAACACCGGGGAGCTGTTTTTT.